This T cell receptor (beta chain) was captured by sequencing in a study of shared clonotypes between healthy human individuals. Produced via immunoSEQ multiplex PCR; TCRdb's table is partial and in-frame only. The data contain about 2.1 million clones, approximately 94% of them singletons. CD45RO-negative, CCR7-positively selected cells formed the naive CD8 fraction, excluding terminally differentiated effector memory CD45RA+ cells. Germline CDR1 and CDR2: LGHNA and YSLEER. There are 15 residues in the CDR3. J was trimmed by 5 bases and V by 5 bases; bases with no gene match: 8. This clone occurred once.

The sequenced material came from naive CD8+ T cells from PBMCs. The rearrangement joins TRBV4-3 to TRBJ1-2; the match to TRBD1 covers 10 bases. The sequence came from a man aged 18 to 35 in good health. Some clones in this sample may be carry-over from other donors' samples. Written as DNA, the CDR3 is TGCGCCAGCAGCGCTCGGACAGGGGGGTTATATGGCTACACCTTC. Its translation: CASSARTGGLYGYTF.